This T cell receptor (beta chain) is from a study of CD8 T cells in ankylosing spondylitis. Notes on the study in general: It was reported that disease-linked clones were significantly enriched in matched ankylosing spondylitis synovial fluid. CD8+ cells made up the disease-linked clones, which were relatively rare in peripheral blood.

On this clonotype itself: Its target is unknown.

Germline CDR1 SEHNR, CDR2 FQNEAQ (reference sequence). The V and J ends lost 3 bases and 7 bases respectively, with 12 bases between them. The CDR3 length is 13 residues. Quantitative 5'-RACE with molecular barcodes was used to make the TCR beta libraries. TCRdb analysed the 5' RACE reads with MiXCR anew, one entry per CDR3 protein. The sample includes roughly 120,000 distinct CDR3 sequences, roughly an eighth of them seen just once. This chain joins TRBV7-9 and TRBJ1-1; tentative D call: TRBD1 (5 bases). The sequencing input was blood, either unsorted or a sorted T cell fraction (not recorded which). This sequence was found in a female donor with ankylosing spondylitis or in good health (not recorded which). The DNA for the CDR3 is TGTGCCAGCAGCTTTCGGGGGAAGGGTGAAGCTTTCTTT. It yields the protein CASSFRGKGEAFF.